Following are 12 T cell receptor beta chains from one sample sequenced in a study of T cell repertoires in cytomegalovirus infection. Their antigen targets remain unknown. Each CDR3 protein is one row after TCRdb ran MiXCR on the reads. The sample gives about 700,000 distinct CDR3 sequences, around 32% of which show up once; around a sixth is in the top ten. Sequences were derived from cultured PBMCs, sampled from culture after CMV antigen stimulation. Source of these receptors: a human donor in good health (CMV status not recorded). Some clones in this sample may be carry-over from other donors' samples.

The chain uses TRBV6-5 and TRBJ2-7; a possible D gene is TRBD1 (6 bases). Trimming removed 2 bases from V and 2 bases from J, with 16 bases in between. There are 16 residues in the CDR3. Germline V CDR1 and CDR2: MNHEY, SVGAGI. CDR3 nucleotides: TGTGCCAGCAGTTACCAACCGATGGACAGAACCTACGAGCAGTACTTC. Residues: CASSYQPMDRTYEQYF.

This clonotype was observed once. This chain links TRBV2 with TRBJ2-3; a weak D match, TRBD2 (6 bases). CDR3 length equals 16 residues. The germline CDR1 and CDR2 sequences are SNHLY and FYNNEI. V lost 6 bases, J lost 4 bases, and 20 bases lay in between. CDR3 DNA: TGTGCCAGCAGCAGGACCGGCGCGGGGCGCGCAGATACGCAGTATTTT. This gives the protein CASSRTGAGRADTQYF.

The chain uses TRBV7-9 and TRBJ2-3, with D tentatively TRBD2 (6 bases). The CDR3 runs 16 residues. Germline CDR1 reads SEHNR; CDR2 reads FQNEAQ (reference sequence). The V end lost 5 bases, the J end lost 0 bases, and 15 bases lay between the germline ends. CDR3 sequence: CASSQTFGGSTDTQYF. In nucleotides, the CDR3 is TGTGCCAGCAGCCAAACATTCGGGGGTAGCACAGATACGCAGTATTTT.

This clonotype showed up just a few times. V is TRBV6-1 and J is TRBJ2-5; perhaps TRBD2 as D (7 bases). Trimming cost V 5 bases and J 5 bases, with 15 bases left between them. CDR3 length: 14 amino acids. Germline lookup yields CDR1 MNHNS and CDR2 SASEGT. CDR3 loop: CASSKSGGAETQYF. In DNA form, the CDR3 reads TGTGCCAGCAGTAAAAGTGGGGGGGCGGAGACCCAGTACTTC.

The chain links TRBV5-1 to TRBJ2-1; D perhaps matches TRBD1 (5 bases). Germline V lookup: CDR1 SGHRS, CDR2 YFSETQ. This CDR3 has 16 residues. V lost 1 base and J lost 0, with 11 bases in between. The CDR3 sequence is CASSLKGPNSYNEQFF. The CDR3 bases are TGCGCCAGCAGCTTGAAGGGGCCAAACTCCTACAATGAGCAGTTCTTC.

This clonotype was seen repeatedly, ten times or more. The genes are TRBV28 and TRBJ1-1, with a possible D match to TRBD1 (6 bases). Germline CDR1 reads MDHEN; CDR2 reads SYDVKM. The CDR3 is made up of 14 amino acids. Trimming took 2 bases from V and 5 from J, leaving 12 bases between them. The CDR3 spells CASSLPGVRTEAFF. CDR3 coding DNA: TGTGCCAGCAGTTTACCAGGGGTAAGGACTGAAGCTTTCTTT. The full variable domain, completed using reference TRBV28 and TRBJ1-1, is DVKVTQSSRYLVKRTGEKVFLECVQDMDHENMFWYRQDPGLGLRLIYFSYDVKMKEKGDIPEGYSVSREKKERFSLILESASTNQTSMYLCASSLPGVRTEAFFGQGTRLTVV.

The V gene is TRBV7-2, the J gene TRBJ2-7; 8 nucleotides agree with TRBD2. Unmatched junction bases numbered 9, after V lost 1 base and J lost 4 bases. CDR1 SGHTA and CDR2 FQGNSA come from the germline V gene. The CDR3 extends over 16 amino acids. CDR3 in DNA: TGTGCCAGCAGCTTAGTCCCGGGACTAGAATTTTACGAGCAGTACTTC. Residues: CASSLVPGLEFYEQYF.

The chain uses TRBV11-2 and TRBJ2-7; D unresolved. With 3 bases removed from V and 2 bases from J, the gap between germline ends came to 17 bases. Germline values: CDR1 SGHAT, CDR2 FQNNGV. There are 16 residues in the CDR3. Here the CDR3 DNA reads TGTGCCAGCAGCTTTCGCCGGACGCCGCAACCCTACGAGCAGTACTTC. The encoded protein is CASSFRRTPQPYEQYF.

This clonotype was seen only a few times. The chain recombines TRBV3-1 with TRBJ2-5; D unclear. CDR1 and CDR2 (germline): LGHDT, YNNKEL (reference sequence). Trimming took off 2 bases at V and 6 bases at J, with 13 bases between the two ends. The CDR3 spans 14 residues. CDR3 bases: TGTGCCAGCAGCCAACCGACTGGGGTCCAGACCCAGTACTTC. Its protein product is CASSQPTGVQTQYF.

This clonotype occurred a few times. CDR3 sequence (DNA): TGTGCCAGCAGTTATCTGGGAGAATCTTACAATGAGCAGTTCTTC. It specifies CASSYLGESYNEQFF. The V call is TRBV6-2 or TRBV6-3, the J call TRBJ2-1; maybe TRBD2 (5 bases). Trimming took 3 bases from V and 4 from J, leaving 13 bases between them. Germline V lookup: CDR1 MNHEY, CDR2 SVGEGT. The CDR3 loop spans 15 amino acids.

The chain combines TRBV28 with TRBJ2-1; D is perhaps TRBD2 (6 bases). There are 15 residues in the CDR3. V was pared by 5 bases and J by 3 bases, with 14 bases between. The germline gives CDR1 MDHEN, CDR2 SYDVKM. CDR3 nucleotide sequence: TGTGCCAGCAGTCCGACTAGAGGGTACTACAATGAGCAGTTCTTC. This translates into CASSPTRGYYNEQFF.

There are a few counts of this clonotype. The CDR3: CASAQEPNTEAFF. The CDR3 bases are TGTGCCAGCGCCCAGGAGCCGAACACTGAAGCTTTCTTT. The chain employs TRBV12-3 or TRBV12-4 and TRBJ1-1; D call uncertain. V lost 8 bases, J lost 1 base, and 11 bases lay in between. The CDR3 contains 13 residues.